One and the same sample provided the 2 T cell receptor beta chains below, sequenced in a study of cytomegalovirus exposure and HLA in healthy donors (dated by TCRdb to 2017 to 2019). The library was built by means of the immunoSEQ multiplex PCR assay. The multiplex PCR relied on a mix of 60 forward primers for TCR Vbeta segments and 13 reverse primers for TCR Jbeta segments. TCRdb's version of the immuneACCESS table is confined to in-frame rearrangements and falls short of the full clone set. An unresolved V gene accounts for under half of the shortfall where checked; the remainder is of unknown origin. The sample table records some 85,000 clones; roughly three quarters of these occur just once. The leading ten clones occupy less than 4.5% of the sample. The specimen sequenced was PBMCs. These TCRs come from a man aged 30-40 years in good health and CMV-seronegative.

The rearrangement uses TRBV5-1 and TRBJ2-5, with D possibly being TRBD2 (7 bases). Germline-derived CDR1 and CDR2 are SGHRS and YFSETQ. V shed 2 bases and J shed 5 bases, with 10 bases lying between them. The CDR3 extends over 13 amino acids. DNA for the CDR3: TGCGCCAGCAGCTTAGGGGGAGGGGAGACCCAGTACTTC. It encodes CASSLGGGETQYF.

The chain links TRBV4-2 to TRBJ1-1, with D hard to call. Germline-derived CDR1 and CDR2 are LGHNA and YNFKEQ. This CDR3 spans 17 amino acids. Trimming took off 0 bases at V and 4 bases at J, with 18 bases between the two ends. DNA for the CDR3: TGTGCCAGCAGCCAAGATATTTTACGGGGAAGAGGCACTGAAGCTTTCTTT. This encodes CASSQDILRGRGTEAFF.